This T cell receptor (beta chain) was retrieved from a study of vaccination effects on CD4 cells after COVID-19. In the case of this clone: What it binds is not known.

The protocol was immunoSEQ multiplex PCR, while the TCRdb copy is restricted to in-frame clones and leaves out a portion. The sample has about 46,000 clones; 65% to 75% are singletons. Pools of viral peptides were used by the ViraFEST assay to expand antigen-specific CD4+ T cells ahead of sequencing. A 10-day culture period preceded the isolation of CD4+ T cells. Participants each got two BNT162b2 or mRNA-1273 vaccine doses. According to the study, vaccine recipients showed no prior SARS-CoV-2 infection and negative nucleocapsid antibodies. Points from the study as a whole: Both infection-induced and vaccine-induced clones contracted markedly at late post-vaccination timepoints. The study had few convalescent patients and no early post-infection timepoints.

This CDR3 has 16 amino acids. Trimming removed 1 base from V and 0 bases from J, with 11 bases in between. CDR1 is SGHRS and CDR2 is YFSETQ in the germline V gene. The chain employs TRBV5-1 and TRBJ1-3, with a possible D match to TRBD1 (6 bases). This clonotype originated in a human donor who received a COVID-19 vaccine. Source: CD4+ T cells from PBMCs cultured with HCoV-OC43 spike peptides, taken after COVID-19 vaccination. Subset in this sample: HCoV-OC43 spike overlapping peptide pool stimulation. CDR3 protein: CASSLISGASGNTIYF. The CDR3 DNA is TGCGCCAGCAGCTTGATATCGGGGGCCTCTGGAAACACCATATATTTT. Combining the CDR3 with reference TRBV5-1 and TRBJ1-3 gives the whole variable domain KAGVTQTPRYLIKTRGQQVTLSCSPISGHRSVSWYQQTPGQGLQFLFEYFSETQRNKGNFPGRFSGRQFSNSRSEMNVSTLELGDSALYLCASSLISGASGNTIYFGEGSWLTVV.